What follows are 29 T cell receptor beta chains derived from one specimen sequenced in a study of T cell responses to AZD1222 COVID-19 vaccine. Assay used: immunoSEQ multiplex PCR; TCRdb lists only in-frame clones, some missing. The repertoire holds tens of thousands of clones, roughly 84% seen once, with 20% to 25% in the top ten. This specimen consisted of peripheral blood, obtained on day 0 of MenACWY control vaccination. Source of these receptors: an adult in good health.

This clone is a singleton in its sample. The chain recombines TRBV7-2 with TRBJ2-1; 8 nucleotides match TRBD2. Germline assignment: CDR1 SGHTA and CDR2 FQGNSA. V lost 5 bases, J lost 9 bases, and 6 bases stayed unmatched. The CDR3 covers 13 residues. For the CDR3, the DNA is TGTGCCAGCAGCCAGACTAGCGCCGGTGAGCAGTTCTTC. Its protein is CASSQTSAGEQFF.

This chain joins TRBV30 and TRBJ1-1; possibly TRBD1 for D (6 bases). CDR1 is GTSNPN, CDR2 SVGIG, per germline (reference sequence). The V end was cut by 3 bases, the J end by 3 bases, with 11 bases between. The CDR3 length is 13 residues. This chain's CDR3 is CAWRVGGYTEAFF. CDR3 nucleotide sequence: TGTGCCTGGAGAGTGGGGGGCTACACTGAAGCTTTCTTT. Filled out from reference TRBV30 and TRBJ1-1, the complete variable domain reads SQTIHQWPATLVQPVGSPLSLECTVEGTSNPNLYWYRQAAGRGLQLLFYSVGIGQISSEVPQNLSASRPQDRQFILSSKKLLLSDSGFYLCAWRVGGYTEAFFGQGTRLTVV.

The rearrangement links TRBV2 to TRBJ1-4; D remains ambiguous. The length of the CDR3 is 15 residues. Trimming removed 5 bases at V and 0 bases at J, with 10 bases between. Germline-derived CDR1 and CDR2 are SNHLY and FYNNEI. CDR3 region: CASSLDLATNEKLFF. The CDR3 DNA is TGTGCCAGCAGTCTGGACCTGGCAACTAATGAAAAACTGTTTTTT.

This clone came up a few times. This chain links TRBV30 with TRBJ1-3; D is undetermined. V was trimmed by 4 bases and J by 2 bases, leaving 6 bases between them. The CDR3 totals 12 residues. Germline V gene data show CDR1 as GTSNPN and CDR2 as SVGIG (reference sequence). The CDR3 protein is CAWNPPGNTIYF. The DNA for the CDR3 is TGTGCCTGGAACCCACCTGGAAACACCATATATTTT.

V is TRBV4-2 and J is TRBJ1-3; D unresolved. The germline gives CDR1 LGHNA, CDR2 YNFKEQ. This CDR3 contains 14 residues. V gave up 0 bases and J gave up 6 bases, with 9 bases separating them. The DNA for the CDR3 is TGTGCCAGCAGCCAAGAAGGAGGGTCAAACACCATATATTTT. Its translation is CASSQEGGSNTIYF.

The rearrangement links TRBV30 to TRBJ1-1, with D unclear. Trimming shortened V by 0 bases and J by 1 base, and 9 bases separated the two germline ends. The CDR3 has 14 amino acids. CDR1 and CDR2 (germline): GTSNPN, SVGIG (reference sequence). The CDR3 reads CAWSVLTSNTEAFF. DNA of the CDR3: TGTGCCTGGAGTGTACTGACATCGAACACTGAAGCTTTCTTT. Looking up the rest from reference TRBV30 and TRBJ1-1 gives the full variable domain: SQTIHQWPATLVQPVGSPLSLECTVEGTSNPNLYWYRQAAGRGLQLLFYSVGIGQISSEVPQNLSASRPQDRQFILSSKKLLLSDSGFYLCAWSVLTSNTEAFFGQGTRLTVV.

The chain combines TRBV29-1 with TRBJ2-7; the match to TRBD1 covers 7 bases. The germline V gene encodes CDR1 SQVTM and CDR2 ANQGSEA. The V segment lost 7 bases and the J segment 4 bases; nucleotides outside the gene matches: 4. This CDR3 contains 11 residues. Here the CDR3 reads CSAGGGYEQYF. In nucleotides, the CDR3 is TGCAGCGCAGGGGGTGGGTACGAGCAGTACTTC.

V is TRBV2 and J is TRBJ2-5, with D tentatively TRBD1 or TRBD2 (6 bases each). The V and J ends lost 6 bases and 5 bases respectively, with 16 bases between them. CDR1 and CDR2 from the germline V gene are SNHLY and FYNNEI. CDR3 length equals 14 residues. The CDR3 region is CASSPSGAGETQYF. The DNA for the CDR3 is TGTGCCAGCAGCCCTTCGGGGGCGGGGGAGACCCAGTACTTC.

The chain has TRBV7-2 and TRBJ2-7; the D is unclear. The CDR3 is made up of 13 amino acids. Between the trimmed V and J ends, which lost 1 base and 4 bases, there was a span of 8 bases. Germline V CDR1 and CDR2: SGHTA, FQGNSA. The CDR3, as DNA: TGTGCCAGCAGCTTAGTTTTGGATTACGAGCAGTACGTC. It codes for CASSLVLDYEQYV.

This clone showed up just once. V is TRBV15 and J is TRBJ1-2; no clear D. The V gene's germline CDR1 is LNHNV and CDR2 YYDKDF (reference sequence). V lost 5 bases, J lost 3 bases, and 10 bases lay in between. The CDR3 length is 13 residues. The CDR3 region is CATSPGADYGYTF. CDR3 nucleotides: TGTGCCACCAGCCCGGGAGCGGACTATGGCTACACCTTC.

The chain carries TRBV18 and TRBJ1-6; D gene uncertain. The germline V and J ends were trimmed by 7 bases and 7 bases, with 11 bases remaining between them. Germline CDR1 reads KGHSH; CDR2 reads LQKENI. The CDR3 has 13 residues. The CDR3 protein is CASCPALNSPLHF. CDR3 coding DNA: TGTGCCAGCTGCCCGGCCTTAAATTCACCCCTCCACTTT.

This sequence joins TRBV6-5 and TRBJ1-2; the match to TRBD1 covers 9 bases. V was clipped by 6 bases and J by 8 bases; unmatched bases: 13. Germline V gives CDR1 MNHEY, CDR2 SVGAGI. The CDR3 length is 15 residues. In DNA, the CDR3 is TGTGCCAGCAGCGCCTACGGGACAGGGCTTGGGGGCTACACCTTC. As protein: CASSAYGTGLGGYTF.

This chain links TRBV28 with TRBJ2-7; D is unclear. Trimming pared 5 bases from V and 2 bases from J, leaving 10 bases between. CDR1 MDHEN and CDR2 SYDVKM come from the germline V gene. This CDR3 has 13 residues. The CDR3 protein is CASSPSGTYEQYF. The CDR3 nucleotides read TGTGCCAGCAGTCCTTCTGGAACCTACGAGCAGTACTTC. The entire variable domain, with the rest obtained from reference TRBV28 and TRBJ2-7, is as follows: DVKVTQSSRYLVKRTGEKVFLECVQDMDHENMFWYRQDPGLGLRLIYFSYDVKMKEKGDIPEGYSVSREKKERFSLILESASTNQTSMYLCASSPSGTYEQYFGPGTRLTVT.

J is TRBJ2-3 and V is TRBV27, with 11 bases that match TRBD2. This CDR3 is built from 14 residues. The ends lost 2 bases at V and 8 bases at J; junction bases unmatched: 3. In germline, CDR1 is MNHEY, CDR2 SMNVEV (reference sequence). The CDR3 DNA reads TGTGCCAGCAGTTTACTAGCGGGAGGCGGTACGCAGTATTTT. Its protein is CASSLLAGGGTQYF.

The chain combines TRBV5-1 with TRBJ2-5, with 11 nucleotides matching TRBD1. Trimming took 4 bases from V and 2 from J; bases not matched to a gene: 7. The CDR3 has 16 amino acids. The germline CDR1 and CDR2 sequences are SGHRS and YFSETQ. The CDR3 loop reads CASSGGTGGYQETQYF. The CDR3 DNA follows: TGCGCCAGCAGCGGAGGGACAGGGGGGTATCAAGAGACCCAGTACTTC.

The chain is built from TRBV18 and TRBJ1-3, with 10 bases aligning to TRBD1. This CDR3 comprises 19 residues. Trimming removed 6 bases from V and 4 bases from J; junction bases left unmatched: 18. CDR1 is KGHSH, CDR2 LQKENI, per germline. This CDR3 is CASSPYLGTGVLRGNTIYF. CDR3 nucleotides: TGTGCCAGCTCCCCCTATCTGGGGACAGGGGTTCTCAGAGGAAACACCATATATTTT.

This chain uses TRBV6-5 with TRBJ2-1; TRBD2 matches at 10 bases. The CDR3 has 13 amino acids. V was clipped by 6 bases and J by 8 bases; unmatched bases: 4. Germline CDR1 reads MNHEY; CDR2 reads SVGAGI. The CDR3 bases are TGTGCCAGCAGGGCTAGCGGGGGTGATGAGCAGTTCTTC. This codes for CASRASGGDEQFF.

For the CDR3, the DNA is TGTGCCAGCAGTGAAGCACGGGGCCACCCCGGCACTGAAGCTTTCTTT. Translating it yields CASSEARGHPGTEAFF. This chain uses TRBV6-1 with TRBJ1-1, with D perhaps matching TRBD1 (5 bases). The germline V and J ends were trimmed by 0 bases and 4 bases, with 15 bases remaining between them. The germline CDR1 and CDR2 sequences are MNHNS and SASEGT. The CDR3 runs to 16 residues.

This clone was found a few times. Written as DNA, the CDR3 is TGTGCCAGCAGCCTCTCCGCCCCTTCAGGGACAGGGGAACCCTACGAGCAGTACTTC. This translates into CASSLSAPSGTGEPYEQYF. The chain employs TRBV3-1 (or the pseudogene TRBV3-2) and TRBJ2-7; 10 bases match TRBD1. V was clipped by 4 bases and J by 2 bases; unmatched bases: 17. This CDR3 is built from 19 residues. Germline V gives CDR1 LGHDT, CDR2 YNNKEL (reference sequence).

V usage is TRBV25-1 and J usage is TRBJ2-1, with D possibly matching TRBD2 (7 bases). The V and J ends lost 5 bases and 7 bases respectively, with 27 bases between them. Germline loops: CDR1 MGHDK, CDR2 SYGVNS. The CDR3 runs to 18 residues. Here the CDR3 reads CASSRPEGGTIPGNEQFF. The DNA for the CDR3 is TGTGCCAGCAGTCGCCCGGAAGGGGGGACTATACCTGGGAATGAGCAGTTCTTC.

This clone was detected only once. V and J are TRBV18 and TRBJ1-4, with unresolved D. Trimming took 1 base from V and 4 from J, leaving 16 bases between them. Looked up from germline, CDR1 is KGHSH and CDR2 is LQKENI. CDR3 length: 17 amino acids. The CDR3 region is CASSPLISQDLNEKLFF. CDR3 in DNA: TGTGCCAGCTCACCACTAATATCGCAGGACCTTAATGAAAAACTGTTTTTT.

This clone was seen only a few times. V is TRBV6-2 or TRBV6-3 and J is TRBJ2-7, with D possibly matching TRBD2 (6 bases). CDR3 length: 12 amino acids. V lost 2 bases and J 6 bases, leaving 8 bases between the germline ends. Germline lookup yields CDR1 MNHEY and CDR2 SVGEGT. CDR3 region: CASSYGGAEQYV. In DNA, the CDR3 is TGTGCCAGCAGTTACGGCGGGGCCGAGCAGTACGTC.

The chain has TRBV28 and TRBJ1-2, with 9 bases that match TRBD1. V shed 6 bases, J shed 4 bases, and the junction held 6 bases outside the gene matches. CDR3 length equals 14 residues. In germline, CDR1 is MDHEN, CDR2 SYDVKM. The CDR3 spells CASRRPGQGYGYTF. The CDR3 nucleotides read TGTGCCAGCAGAAGACCGGGACAGGGCTATGGCTACACCTTC.

V is TRBV6-2 or TRBV6-3 and J is TRBJ1-2, with D maybe TRBD1 (6 bases). The V gene lost 6 bases and the J gene lost 4 bases, with 24 bases spanning the gap. Germline assignment: CDR1 MNHEY and CDR2 SVGEGT. The CDR3 loop spans 17 amino acids. The CDR3 region has the DNA TGTGCCAGCAGCCACTCCCAAGGCCTAACAGGGCGCTATGGCTACACCTTC. Translating it yields CASSHSQGLTGRYGYTF.

The chain is built from TRBV30 and TRBJ1-2, with D uncertain. The CDR3 consists of 13 residues. Germline assignment: CDR1 GTSNPN and CDR2 SVGIG (reference sequence). V was trimmed by 3 bases and J by 6 bases, leaving 14 bases between them. The DNA of the CDR3 is TGTGCCTGGAGGCCCAGACGAAGGGATGGCTACACCTTC. It codes for CAWRPRRRDGYTF.

The chain couples TRBV19 to TRBJ1-2; 8 bases map to TRBD1. This CDR3 region has 15 residues. The V gene's germline CDR1 is LNHDA and CDR2 SQIVND (reference sequence). With V trimmed by 5 bases and J by 4 bases, 9 bases remained unmatched. The CDR3 DNA reads as TGTGCCAGTAGTTCCGAGACAGGGGCCATCTATGGCTACACCTTC. Protein: CASSSETGAIYGYTF.

The chain employs TRBV6-5 and TRBJ1-1; maybe TRBD1 (5 bases). Germline V gene data show CDR1 as MNHEY and CDR2 as SVGAGI. CDR3 length: 15 amino acids. Trimming stripped 2 bases from V and 4 bases from J, with 14 bases between. CDR3 in amino acids: CASSYDQRGGTEAFF. The DNA for the CDR3 is TGTGCCAGCAGTTACGACCAAAGGGGTGGCACTGAAGCTTTCTTT.

V and J are TRBV19 and TRBJ1-1; D is undetermined. Trimming took off 6 bases at V and 5 bases at J, with 16 bases between the two ends. Per the germline V gene, CDR1 is LNHDA and CDR2 is SQIVND (reference sequence). The CDR3 extends over 14 amino acids. CDR3 sequence: CASREGLRWTEAFF. The CDR3 region has the DNA TGTGCCAGTAGGGAGGGTCTAAGGTGGACTGAAGCTTTCTTT.

This chain connects TRBV7-8 to TRBJ1-2; D gene ambiguous. Germline V CDR1 and CDR2: SGHVS, FQNEAQ. This CDR3 is built from 23 residues. Trimming took 5 bases from V and 1 from J, leaving 38 bases between them. CDR3 sequence (DNA): TGTGCCAGCAGCCCAACCCCTCGGACGGCGGTTTTTCGGCCGACTCTCGATAACTATGGCTACACCTTC. Translation: CASSPTPRTAVFRPTLDNYGYTF.